This TCR beta chain appears in the sequencing data of a study of blood T cell repertoires in COVID-19. For the study at large: T cells, B-cell-depleted T cells, or PBMCs provided the cDNA or gDNA that served as material.

Profiling relied on immunoSEQ multiplex PCR, and the TCRdb table lists in-frame clones only, not all of them. This sample has about 300,000 clones; about 90% occur once, and the top ten carry 3.5% to 5%. The germline gives CDR1 SQVTM, CDR2 ANQGSEA. This CDR3 contains 16 residues. With 5 bases clipped from V and 6 bases from J, the junction kept 11 bases outside the gene matches. The sequence was collected from a woman aged 18-29 years with acute COVID-19. The genes are TRBV29-1 and TRBJ2-7, with TRBD2 matching over 15 bases. Sequences were obtained from PBMCs or T cells enriched from blood (not recorded which). The CDR3 DNA sequence: TGCAGCGTTCATCCTTCCGGGACTAGCGGGAGGATCGAGCAGTACTTC. The encoded protein is CSVHPSGTSGRIEQYF.